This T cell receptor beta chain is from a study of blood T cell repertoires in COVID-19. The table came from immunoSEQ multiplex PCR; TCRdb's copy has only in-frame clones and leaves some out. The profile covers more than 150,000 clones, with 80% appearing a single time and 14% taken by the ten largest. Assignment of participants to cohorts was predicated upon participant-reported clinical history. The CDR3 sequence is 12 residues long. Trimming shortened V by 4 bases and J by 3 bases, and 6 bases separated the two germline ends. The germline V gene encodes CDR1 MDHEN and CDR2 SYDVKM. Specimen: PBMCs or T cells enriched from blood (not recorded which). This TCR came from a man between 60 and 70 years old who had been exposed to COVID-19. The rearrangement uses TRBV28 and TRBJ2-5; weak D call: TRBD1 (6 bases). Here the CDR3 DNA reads TGTGCCAGCAGTTGGACAGAAGAGACCCAGTACTTC. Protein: CASSWTEETQYF.